This T cell receptor beta chain was sequenced for a study of cytomegalovirus exposure and HLA in healthy donors (dated by TCRdb to between 2016 and 2019). Describing the broader study: In an earlier analysis of 587 of the donors, 250 to 350 Gb of sequence data and 95 million to 130 million unique TCR beta sequences from about 180 million T cells were reported. About 330 gigabases of sequencing data and about 92 million unique TCR sequences made up an early release that covered 640 HLA-typed donors. The genetic ancestry cluster associated with self-reported Caucasian donors included about 84% of the 300 to 450 genotyped donors. The aim of the study was to test whether cataloging public T cell receptors could identify signatures of past pathogen exposure. The T cell repertoires of several hundred subjects were profiled by immunosequencing and related to cytomegalovirus serostatus. Along with the approximately 700-subject first cohort, a separate validation cohort of around 120 different subjects was used. To predict cytomegalovirus infection status, the study brought together high-throughput TCR immunosequencing, statistical association of individual TCRs with disease status, and machine learning. A later analysis re-examined previously published TCR beta repertoires from more than 650 donors and added high-resolution HLA genotyping to investigate patterns of TCR occurrence. Rather than drawing on any new phenotypic data, the later analysis identified candidate immune exposures from TCR beta sequences and the way those sequences occurred across donors. An earlier analysis of 587 of the donors applied high-throughput TCR beta sequencing to assess whether each TCR beta V gene segment acted as functional or pseudogenic. Donor age, sex, ethnicity and CMV serostatus were compiled alongside the repertoire data. A later genetic analysis used genome-wide SNP genotypes for about 60% of the 666 donors, treating that subset as a discovery cohort. All discovery cohort repertoires had been generated on a single sequencing platform. HLA typing included class I and class II loci at four-digit resolution. The number of typed donors differed by locus: roughly 620-630 for A, B, C, DRB1 and DQB1; 500 to 550 for DQA1; 606 for DPA1; and 400 to 480 for DPB1. Four or five DR-DQ haplotypes were handled as single units for association and clustering because linkage in the cohort was strong. Among 398 genotyped donors of the cohort, an average of about 240,000 unique TCR beta nucleotide sequences were sequenced per donor, roughly 20% of them non-productive. Results and caveats for the whole study, not just this receptor: Cytomegalovirus status was reported to be diagnosed by the classifier with high specificity and sensitivity in both the original and validation cohorts. Immune exposure information for the cohort was limited to CMV serostatus. In a later analysis, most CMV-associated TCR beta chains were found to appear HLA-restricted, with HLA associations seemingly driven largely by CMV exposure. Assigning TCR associations to individual alleles was difficult when HLA alleles, especially DR and DQ, strongly co-occurred. A cluster of highly shared sequence variants was judged likely to represent a technical artifact of the sequencing pipeline. This cohort had only TCR beta chains sequenced, and the lack of alpha or paired-chain data limited which features could be detected. Most TCR sequences were observed very rarely across donors, whereas some public TCRs were present in many individuals. Sequencing depth was assumed to be roughly uniform across donors in the presence/absence analyses, though that assumption may not hold. Linkage disequilibrium might explain the correlated functional status among segregating V segments, but an unknown experimental factor could not be ruled out. According to a later analysis, parvovirus B19, influenza, CMV and Epstein-Barr virus appeared linked to several top co-occurrence clusters. V-gene and J-gene trimming of TCR beta chains was associated with a missense DCLRE1C variant in a later genetic analysis, and the association was replicated in an independent cohort. Some IMGT-functional V segments, including TRBV6-2 and TRBV6-3, could not be told apart with the 87-base-pair reads, so those segments were excluded. A further reported finding was that TCR beta sequences accurately predicted the HLA-A and HLA-B alleles for most subjects in the first cohort. Compared with equally common non-associated chains, HLA-associated TCR beta chains in a later analysis were more clonally expanded and had lower generation probabilities. A later genetic analysis reported fewer N-insertions in productive TCRs among donors in an Asian-associated ancestry cluster than the roughly 720-donor mean. According to a later analysis, TCR association rates differed among HLA loci, with DRB1 alleles showing the most associated TCRs and HLA-C alleles showing the fewest. An earlier analysis of several hundred of the donors showed that most TCR beta V segments appeared in productive rearrangements either about 87% or about 30% of the time, which broadly matched IMGT annotations. Because counts were too low, around 17 rarely observed V segments, including chromosome 9 orphons, were left out of the earlier analysis of about 500 of the donors. The study gave a list of some 150 TCR beta chains associated with cytomegalovirus. HLA typing was unavailable for some donors at each locus, so association tests used only the typed subset. According to the authors, the approach could potentially be generalized to other disease states and immunological phenotypes. A few of the identified cytomegalovirus-associated TCR beta chains were confirmed in vitro to be specific for cytomegalovirus antigens. At a false discovery rate of 0.05, a later analysis linked 16,951 TCR beta sequences to specific HLA alleles.

V is reduced by 1 base and J by 5 bases, leaving a spacing of 10 bases between them. CDR1 SGDLS and CDR2 YYNGEE are derived from the germline V gene. The CDR3 contains 13 residues, cysteine and phenylalanine counted. Left in the record is the CDR3 DNA by itself, 39 bases read in frame from the first base. The cohort comprised approximately 700 healthy bone marrow donors. All cohort members were sampled while nominally healthy, although unrecorded immune exposures were likely present. The donor was CMV seronegative and was included in the group of several hundred seronegative cohort members. Every donor gave a peripheral blood sample, and the peripheral blood mononuclear cells from that sample were used for TCR beta sequencing. Genomic DNA extraction from the blood cell samples was performed with the Qiagen DNeasy Blood Extraction Kit. On this clone: The antigen it recognizes is unknown. Base qualities were left out, and no much larger clone turns up one base away.

Libraries were built with the immunoSEQ multiplex PCR assay. A mixture of 60 forward primers for TCR Vbeta segments and 13 reverse primers for TCR Jbeta segments was used in the multiplex PCR. A multiplex PCR assay on genomic DNA amplified the CDR3 region of rearranged TCR beta genes. The amplified TCR beta libraries were sequenced on the Illumina HiSeq System as 87-base-pair reads. Per the authors' processing: A later analysis tallied about 77 million unique TCR beta chains across the 666 repertoires, and about 10 million of those chains were shared by two or more donors. Raw reads were error-corrected and collapsed into unique sequences with a nearest-neighbor algorithm that merged closely related sequences to remove PCR and sequencing errors. Alignment of CDR3 sequences to IMGT reference sequences was used to assign V, D and J gene segments. For a sequence to be retained, at least a six-nucleotide match to both a V gene segment and a J gene segment was required. A rearrangement counted as productive if the CDR3 had no stop codons and remained in frame with V and J, and every other rearrangement counted as non-productive. CDR3 was defined according to IMGT convention as the region running from the second conserved V-encoded cysteine to the conserved J-encoded phenylalanine. The earlier analysis of approximately 590 of the donors excluded any sequence lacking an unambiguous match to a single V gene segment. In an earlier analysis of 587 of the donors, V segments were called functional above 56.7% productive rearrangements and were called segregating when the between-donor standard deviation exceeded 5%. To diagnose cytomegalovirus status from the catalog of TCR beta chain sequences, a statistical classification framework was built. In a later analysis, V and J genes were assigned by comparing TCR nucleotide sequences against IMGT/GENE-DB human TR gene sequences. In a later analysis, CDR3 sequences and most-parsimonious VDJ recombination scenarios were assigned using the TCRdist pipeline. A later analysis defined each TCR beta chain by its CDR3 amino acid sequence plus V-gene family, and excluded reads lacking a unique V-gene family. A later analysis removed 500 to 650 highly shared, low-generation-probability nucleotide sequences to deal with suspected cross-contamination and a sequencing artifact. In a later analysis, a clonal expansion index was calculated for each public chain from normalized within-repertoire ranks of inferred template counts. Generation probabilities in a later analysis came from a VDJ recombination model fitted to out-of-frame rearrangements, and those results were checked against IGoR. In a later analysis, TCR-TCR, TCR-HLA and TCR-CMV co-occurrence was scored with hypergeometric tests, and a repertoire-size bias correction was applied to TCR pairs. A later analysis estimated false discovery rates by permuting HLA or CMV assignments 20 times. In a later analysis, co-occurring TCRs were grouped using DBSCAN, with TCRdist sequence similarity added in when clustering inside HLA-allele-positive subsets. Repertoires with fewer than 30,000 or more than 120,000 public chains, plus five repertoires with anomalous nucleotide sharing, were excluded from co-occurrence clustering. The table comes from immuneACCESS by way of TCRdb, which keeps in-frame sequences with V and J called. Part of the clones is missing from these tables; in studies checked, under half for an unresolved V gene and the rest for unknown reasons. Clone size and the V and J calls come from that table; the DNA yielded D and trimming. The sample profile shows hundreds of thousands of clones; 70% to 80% of them were found once. The top ten clonotypes cover less than 20% of the sample.

The TCR was taken from a man in his forties in good health and CMV-seronegative. The rearranged segments are TRBV9 and TRBJ2-7; no D gene can be assigned with confidence. The sequencing sample was made of PBMCs. The CDR3 region: CASSVFISDEQYF. At the DNA level, the sequence is TGTGCCAGCAGCGTATTTATAAGCGACGAGCAGTACTTC.